This note documents a single T cell receptor (beta chain) sequence. Which antigen it targets is not known. The sample holds no much larger clone one base away, and base qualities are not on file. The sample is drawn from a study of tumor-infiltrating T cells and Merkel cell polyomavirus (dated by TCRdb to 2017 to 2019). With regard to the full study: The study examined CD8+ T cells specific for the Merkel cell polyomavirus KLL epitope in Merkel cell carcinoma patients. Disease stage at presentation varied among the patients, and patient follow-up lasted a median of around 2.7 years, ranging from roughly 1.1 to 6.0 years. Varied, non-standardized therapies, including chemotherapy, radiation and immunotherapies, were received by the patients. TRB sequencing was performed on KLL-tetramer-sorted cells from blood or tumor-infiltrating lymphocytes in around 15 samples, as well as on 11 to 12 matched whole-tumor samples. The majority of whole-tumor samples consisted of approximately 25-micron curls cut from formalin-fixed, paraffin-embedded tissue blocks. In the whole study, one tumor sample was a frozen nodal tumor digest, and another tumor sample was a flash-frozen core biopsy of a metastasis. Paper-wide results and their limitations: KLL-specific TRB repertoires proved diverse and largely private: among around 380 unique sequences, only one clonotype was public, and two patients shared that clonotype. A higher intratumoral fraction of KLL-specific T cells (roughly 1.9-18% versus about 0-0.15%) was associated with significantly improved MCC-specific survival. The small sample size of the study (n ≈ 13 patients) is recognized as a limitation. Because the study covered only a single viral epitope, T cells targeting other Merkel cell polyomavirus epitopes were not captured. A significant MCC-specific survival advantage (P = 0.0051) was associated with tumors having more unique KLL-specific clonotypes (about 5-110 vs 0-3).

Library creation used the immunoSEQ multiplex PCR assay. Genomic DNA extraction, TRB sequencing and normalization were carried out by Adaptive Biotechnologies (Seattle, WA). The source study handled its data this way. To compute clonality, the Shannon entropy of productive TRB sequences was normalized by log2 of unique productive sequences and then subtracted from one. KLL-specific clonotypes in tumors were identified by matching TCRbeta CDR3 amino acid sequences to those from the tetramer-sorted sample of each patient. TCRdb obtained this table from immuneACCESS and retained in-frame rearrangements with V and J assigned. These tables miss some clones; where compared with another copy, unresolved V genes account for less than half of the shortfall, and the remainder is unexplained. D and trimming were read from the DNA, whereas the V and J calls and clone size are those reported in that table. Recorded for this sample are 20,000 to 30,000 clones; roughly nine tenths of them occurred a single time. Jointly, the top ten make up about 2.9% of the sample.

Taken from cysteine to phenylalanine, the CDR3 has 16 residues. Of all the DNA, just the CDR3 is kept, 48 bases in frame from base 1. Trimming removed 6 bases from V and 0 bases from J; the gene matches leave 5 bases unexplained. From the germline V gene, CDR1 is SNHLY and CDR2 is FYNNEI. All patients' tumors stained robustly positive for Merkel cell polyomavirus Large T antigen by immunohistochemistry. The study included fewer than 15 Merkel cell carcinoma patients whose blood and/or cultured TIL contained robust KLL-tetramer+ populations exceeding 0.04% of CD8+ T cells. All patients were Caucasian, with a median age of approximately 60 years and a range of about 45 to 80 years. Lymph node tumors were analyzed for patients with unknown primaries presenting with nodal disease, or where primary tissue was insufficient.

The sequenced sample was lymph node tissue. This clonotype was sampled from a man aged 45 to 65 with Merkel cell carcinoma. Recombination joined TRBV2 with TRBJ2-3; 11 bases in the junction line up with TRBD2. The CDR3 sequence is CASSLAGGLSTDTQYF. The DNA sequence is TGTGCCAGCAGCCTAGCGGGGGGCTTAAGCACAGATACGCAGTATTTT. With the portions outside the CDR3 filled from the reference TRBV2 and TRBJ2-3 genes, the complete variable region becomes EPEVTQTPSHQVTQMGQEVILRCVPISNHLYFYWYRQILGQKVEFLVSFYNNEISEKSEIFDDQFSVERPDGSNFTLKIRSTKLEDSAMYFCASSLAGGLSTDTQYFGPGTRLTVL.